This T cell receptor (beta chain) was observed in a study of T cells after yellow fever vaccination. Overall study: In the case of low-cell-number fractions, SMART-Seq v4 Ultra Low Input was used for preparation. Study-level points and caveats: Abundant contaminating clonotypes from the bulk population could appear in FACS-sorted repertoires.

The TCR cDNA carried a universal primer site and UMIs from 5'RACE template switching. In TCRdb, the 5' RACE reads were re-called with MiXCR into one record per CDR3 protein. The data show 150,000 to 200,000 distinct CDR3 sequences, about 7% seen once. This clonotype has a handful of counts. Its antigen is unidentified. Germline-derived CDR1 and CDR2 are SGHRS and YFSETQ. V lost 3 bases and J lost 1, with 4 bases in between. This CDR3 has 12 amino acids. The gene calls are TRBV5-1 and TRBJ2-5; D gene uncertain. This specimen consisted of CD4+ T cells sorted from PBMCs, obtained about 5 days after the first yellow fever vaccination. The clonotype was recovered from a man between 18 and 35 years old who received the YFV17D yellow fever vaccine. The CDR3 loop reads CASSWLQETQYF. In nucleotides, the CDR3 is TGCGCCAGCAGCTGGCTCCAAGAGACCCAGTACTTC.